This T cell receptor beta chain is from a study of cytomegalovirus exposure and HLA in healthy donors. The donors were part of the validation cohort, which consisted of over a hundred subjects and was separate from the first cohort of about 650 subjects. The germline V gene has CDR1 LNHDA and CDR2 SQIVND (reference sequence). The CDR3 has 17 residues. The V end lost 0 bases, the J end lost 2 bases, and 16 bases lay between the germline ends. The table came from immunoSEQ multiplex PCR; TCRdb's copy has only in-frame clones and leaves some out. The sample includes around 120,000 clones, 88% of them seen just once.

This sequence was found in a woman aged 18 to 35 in good health and CMV-seropositive. This chain joins TRBV19 and TRBJ1-2, with D perhaps TRBD1 (6 bases). Sequencing was carried out using PBMCs. The CDR3 here is CASSIDGTGLSNYGYTF. CDR3 DNA: TGTGCCAGTAGTATAGATGGCACAGGGCTGAGCAACTATGGCTACACCTTC.